The 7 T cell receptor beta chains in this list originate from one sample, sequenced in a study of blood T cell repertoires in COVID-19 (dated by TCRdb to 2019 to 2021). The library was made by the immunoSEQ multiplex PCR assay. In TCRdb, the immuneACCESS table is reduced to in-frame sequences with V and J assigned. These tables do not hold every clone; where another copy was compared, an unresolved V gene accounts for under half, and the others remain unexplained. This sample is represented by around 55,000 clones; approximately 88% of them were singletons. The ten most abundant clones make up 3.5% to 4% of the sample. The sample was peripheral blood. The receptors originated from a man between 40 and 49 years old with COVID-19, enrolled during active disease.

CDR3 residues: CASISGPKGSGELFF. The CDR3 DNA sequence: TGTGCCAGCATTTCCGGGCCCAAGGGGTCCGGGGAGCTGTTTTTT. The gene calls are TRBV6-5 and TRBJ2-2; maybe TRBD1 (5 bases). Per germline, CDR1 MNHEY and CDR2 SVGAGI. V was clipped by 7 bases and J by 6 bases, with 18 bases between them. This CDR3 contains 15 residues.

The J gene is TRBJ1-2, the V gene TRBV24-1; D not certain. CDR3 length: 15 residues. V lost 4 bases to trimming and J lost 6 bases, with 17 bases between them. Germline loops: CDR1 KGHDR, CDR2 SFDVKD. CDR3 region: CATSDSTGPRDGYTF. The CDR3 DNA follows: TGTGCCACCAGTGACTCAACCGGCCCCCGGGATGGCTACACCTTC.

The chain has TRBV5-8 and TRBJ2-1; D uncertain. Trimming took 5 bases from V and 7 from J, leaving 4 bases between them. CDR1 and CDR2 (germline): SGHTS, YDEGEE. CDR3 length: 10 amino acids. The CDR3 here is CASRLNEQFF. CDR3 DNA sequence: TGTGCCAGCAGGCTAAATGAGCAGTTCTTC. Based on the CDR3 plus reference TRBV5-8 and TRBJ2-1, the full variable domain is EAGVTQSPTHLIKTRGQQATLRCSPISGHTSVYWYQQALGLGLQFLLWYDEGEERNRGNFPPRFSGRQFPNYSSELNVNALELEDSALYLCASRLNEQFFGPGTRLTVL.

The V gene is TRBV7-9, the J gene TRBJ2-5, with no clear D. Trimming took 1 base from V and 4 from J, leaving 13 bases between them. The CDR3 loop spans 15 amino acids. Germline assignment: CDR1 SEHNR and CDR2 FQNEAQ (reference sequence). As DNA, the CDR3 is TGTGCCAGCAGCTTAGACGCAACCCACGGAGAGACCCAGTACTTC. Translation gives CASSLDATHGETQYF.

The chain recombines TRBV5-1 with TRBJ2-1, with D perhaps matching TRBD2 (5 bases). Deletions cut 2 bases from V and 2 bases from J, with 11 bases between. This CDR3 is 15 amino acids long. Germline CDR1 and CDR2: SGHRS and YFSETQ. CDR3: CASSFLGVPYNEQFF. The CDR3 DNA reads TGCGCCAGCAGCTTCCTCGGGGTCCCCTACAATGAGCAGTTCTTC.

This clone has only a few counts. This sequence joins TRBV7-9 and TRBJ1-4; 7 bases are shared with TRBD1. Germline loops: CDR1 SEHNR, CDR2 FQNEAQ (reference sequence). This CDR3 is 14 amino acids long. J gave up 5 bases and V 4 bases, and 4 bases lay outside the gene matches. The CDR3 nucleotides are TGTGCCAGCAGCTCTACAGGGGTAAATGAAAAACTGTTTTTT. Translated, it gives CASSSTGVNEKLFF.

The genes are TRBV21-1 and TRBJ2-3; the table names TRBD2, a call not compared with the DNA. TRBV21-1 is noted as a pseudogene. CDR3 length equals 19 residues. CDR3 sequence (DNA): TGTGCCAGCAGCAAACCCTCCTGCGGGGCTAGCGGGAGAACAGATACGCAGTATTTT. This gives the protein CASSKPSCGASGRTDTQYF.